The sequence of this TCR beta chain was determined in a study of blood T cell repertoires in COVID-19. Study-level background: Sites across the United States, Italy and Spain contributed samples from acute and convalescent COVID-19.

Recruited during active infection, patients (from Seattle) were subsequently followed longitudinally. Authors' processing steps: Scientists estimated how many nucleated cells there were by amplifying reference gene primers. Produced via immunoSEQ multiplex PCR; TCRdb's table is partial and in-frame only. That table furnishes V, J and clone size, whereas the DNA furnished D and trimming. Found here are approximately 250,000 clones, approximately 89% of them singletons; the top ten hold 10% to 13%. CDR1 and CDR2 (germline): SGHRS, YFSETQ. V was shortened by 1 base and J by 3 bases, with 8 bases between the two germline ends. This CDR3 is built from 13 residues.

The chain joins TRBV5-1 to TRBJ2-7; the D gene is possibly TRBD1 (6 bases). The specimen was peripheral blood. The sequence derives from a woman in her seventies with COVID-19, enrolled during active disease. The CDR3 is CASSLNRVYEQYF. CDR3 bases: TGCGCCAGCAGCTTGAACAGGGTCTACGAGCAGTACTTC.